A selection of T cell receptor beta chains follows, all from one sample in a study of blood T cell repertoires in COVID-19. Clones were sequenced by immunoSEQ multiplex PCR, and TCRdb holds only the in-frame ones, with some missing. The sample includes about 300,000 clones, 65% to 85% of them seen just once. The specimen sequenced was peripheral blood. The receptors shown here come from a woman aged 45 to 65 with acute or convalescent COVID-19. The CDR3 runs from the conserved cysteine through the conserved F or W.

v_call | cdr3_aa
TRBV24-1 | CATSDPTGGDYGYTF
TRBV5-1 | CASDPGSGNTEAFF
TRBV7-3 | CASSLMSASGPRITGELFF
TRBV30 | CAWAQNEKLFF
TRBV11-2 | CASSLEEFTEAFF
TRBV11-1 | CASSSGQGANQPQHF
TRBV4-1 | CASSPGLAGGTYEQYF
TRBV18 | CASSPGTSSYEQYF
TRBV19 | CASSMRGRRNNEKLFF
TRBV29-1 | CSVANGDQPQHF
TRBV7-9 | CASSPRVHVTDEKLFF
TRBV21-1 | CARLRGTEAFF
TRBV18 | CASSPPRGTSYNEQFF
TRBV4-3 | CASSPGPSGMEQFF
TRBV27 | CASSLAAGRGRIDTQYF
TRBV6-2/TRBV6-3 | CASSFSTSGRGRGGYTF
TRBV5-1 | CASSPEGQGALGNQPQHF
TRBV7-3 | CASSSLDRASYEQYF
TRBV7-8 | CASSLDRGGGGYTF
TRBV2 | CASSEGSTDTQYF
TRBV19 | CASSPWTSGGAGYNEQFF
TRBV27 | CASSLSISYQETQYF
TRBV30 | CAWYRDRVTEAFF
TRBV11-2 | CASSLVAGTYNEQFF
TRBV30 | CAWSGTSGGWGTDTQYF
TRBV6-5 | CASSSGQGAREKLFF
TRBV12-3/TRBV12-4 | CASSYNPGQGVF
TRBV3-1/TRBV3-2 | CASSQDAGTGELFF
TRBV3-1/TRBV3-2 | CASSQGQGGGEKLFF
TRBV9 | CASSTSNYGYTF
TRBV30 | CAWSRLGPFEAFF
TRBV2 | CASRSRTGANSPLHF
TRBV25-1 | CASKDEGRADTQYF
TRBV5-1 | CASSYQDPGTDTQYF
TRBV3-1/TRBV3-2 | CASSSNGVEDGYTF
TRBV11-2 | CASSLAAAGLKFF
TRBV20-1 | CSAEIDEQYF
TRBV2 | CASSSSTGTDNNEKLFF
TRBV4-1 | CASSQRFGEREAFF
TRBV27 | CASSSVDLAGPNTGELFF